Listed below are T cell receptor beta chains from one sample, sequenced in a study of blood T cells in healthy people across ages. TCRdb re-analysed the 5' RACE reads in MiXCR, keeping a single row per CDR3 protein. The sample records fewer than 900,000 distinct CDR3 sequences, roughly 41% being singletons. Sequencing was carried out using blood. The receptors come from a woman aged 55-70 years in good health. The CDR3 runs from the conserved cysteine through the conserved F or W. D genes are given only for firm matches. Only part of the rows carry a size: once, few, many, or a class if the clone is expanded.

D	length	V	size	J	CDR3	DNA
TRBD1	13	TRBV7-9	.	TRBJ1-2	CASSPGTVDGYTF	TGTGCCAGCAGCCCCGGGACAGTTGATGGCTACACCTTC
.	14	TRBV14	few	TRBJ1-2	CASSQERGGNGYTF	TGTGCCAGCAGCCAAGAACGAGGGGGAAATGGCTACACCTTC
TRBD1	16	TRBV5-1	few	TRBJ2-7	CASSYDRDRSSYEQYF	TGCGCCAGCAGCTACGACCGGGACAGGAGCTCCTACGAGCAGTACTTC
.	15	TRBV5-1	many	TRBJ2-1	CASSSLTADPNEQFF	TGCGCCAGCAGCTCGCTAACCGCCGATCCAAATGAGCAGTTCTTC
TRBD1	14	TRBV7-8	.	TRBJ1-4	CASSFGQAGKKLFF	TGTGCCAGCAGCTTCGGACAGGCCGGAAAAAAACTGTTTTTT
.	14	TRBV7-2	many	TRBJ2-7	CASSPGQFSYEQYF	TGTGCCAGCAGTCCCGGACAGTTCTCCTACGAGCAGTACTTC
.	15	TRBV10-3	.	TRBJ1-5	CAISAGTVSNQPQHF	TGTGCCATCAGTGCAGGGACGGTTAGCAATCAGCCCCAGCATTTT
.	15	TRBV20-1	.	TRBJ2-1	CSASLEPTAYKEQFF	TGCAGTGCTAGTTTAGAACCCACTGCCTACAAGGAGCAGTTCTTC
.	16	TRBV28	once	TRBJ1-5	CASTPGSGRHTQPQHF	TGTGCCAGCACCCCCGGTTCAGGTCGTCACACTCAGCCCCAGCATTTT
.	12	TRBV7-9	.	TRBJ2-2	CAAGGPTGELFF	TGTGCCGCCGGGGGACCCACCGGGGAGCTGTTTTTT
.	15	TRBV3-1	.	TRBJ1-6	CASSSLGSNNSPLHF	TGTGCCAGCAGCTCCCTGGGGTCGAATAATTCACCCCTCCACTTT
TRBD2	15	TRBV20-1	.	TRBJ2-3	CSARPTSGNTDTQYF	TGCAGTGCTAGACCGACTAGCGGGAACACAGATACGCAGTATTTT
.	11	TRBV12-3/TRBV12-4	.	TRBJ2-3	CASTSKDTQYF	TGTGCCAGCACTAGTAAAGATACGCAGTATTTT
TRBD1	15	TRBV7-2	.	TRBJ2-7	CASSFDRGENYEQYF	TGTGCCAGCAGCTTCGACAGGGGAGAGAACTACGAGCAGTACTTC
.	17	TRBV24-1	few	TRBJ2-2	CATSEGTAAANTGELFF	TGTGCCACCAGTGAGGGCACAGCAGCCGCGAACACCGGGGAGCTGTTTTTT
.	15	TRBV4-3	.	TRBJ2-7	CASSRDPTSSYEQYF	TGCGCCAGCAGCCGTGATCCGACTAGCTCCTACGAGCAGTACTTC
.	14	TRBV19	.	TRBJ2-2	CASKAGTNTGELFF	TGTGCCAGTAAGGCAGGGACAAACACCGGGGAGCTGTTTTTT
.	13	TRBV20-1	.	TRBJ2-3	CSARTAPGDTQYF	TGCAGTGCTAGGACCGCCCCGGGGGATACGCAGTATTTT
TRBD2	14	TRBV20-1	once	TRBJ2-1	CSASFLAEPNEQFF	TGCAGTGCTAGTTTTCTAGCGGAACCCAATGAGCAGTTCTTC
.	14	TRBV6-5	few	TRBJ2-1	CASSYSRRGGKQFF	TGTGCCAGCAGTTACTCGCGCAGAGGGGGGAAGCAGTTCTTC
.	13	TRBV20-1	few	TRBJ2-7	CSARLRGGYEQYF	TGCAGTGCCCGGTTAAGGGGTGGGTACGAGCAGTACTTC
.	15	TRBV28	.	TRBJ2-7	CASRSRVVLGYEQYF	TGTGCCAGCAGATCGAGGGTGGTGTTGGGCTACGAGCAGTACTTC
TRBD2	14	TRBV28	.	TRBJ2-7	CASRSGTSRYEQYF	TGTGCCAGCAGATCCGGGACTAGCAGATACGAGCAGTACTTC
TRBD2	15	TRBV20-1	.	TRBJ2-1	CSASPTSGVYNEQFF	TGCAGTGCTAGCCCGACTAGCGGGGTTTACAATGAGCAGTTCTTC
.	15	TRBV7-9	few	TRBJ2-7	CASSFLQPGAYEQYF	TGTGCCAGCAGCTTCCTTCAGCCAGGGGCCTACGAGCAGTACTTC
TRBD2	14	TRBV6-2/TRBV6-3	.	TRBJ2-5	CASRPSGVQETQYF	TGTGCCAGCCGCCCTAGCGGGGTCCAAGAGACCCAGTACTTC
.	15	TRBV21-1	.	TRBJ1-2	CASSRSLKRQHGYTF	TGTGCCAGCAGCCGCTCTTTAAAAAGGCAGCATGGCTACACCTTC
.	17	TRBV14	.	TRBJ2-2	CASSQDAHHRPTGELFF	TGTGCCAGCAGCCAAGATGCCCACCACAGACCCACCGGGGAGCTGTTTTTT
.	16	TRBV4-2	.	TRBJ2-1	CASSQDLSTPYNEQFF	TGTGCCAGCAGCCAAGATCTGAGCACACCCTACAATGAGCAGTTCTTC
TRBD2	15	TRBV12-3/TRBV12-4	few	TRBJ2-7	CASSLQTSGAYEQYF	TGTGCCAGCAGTTTGCAGACTAGCGGGGCCTACGAGCAGTACTTC
TRBD2	15	TRBV6-1	.	TRBJ2-3	CASSAVAGETDTQYF	TGTGCCAGCAGTGCGGTCGCGGGGGAGACAGATACGCAGTATTTT
.	13	TRBV29-1	many	TRBJ2-3	CSVEGFRTDTQYF	TGCAGCGTTGAAGGCTTCCGCACAGATACGCAGTATTTT
.	14	TRBV20-1	few	TRBJ2-5	CSASFGPQQETQYF	TGCAGTGCTAGTTTTGGGCCTCAGCAAGAGACCCAGTACTTC
.	15	TRBV7-2	few	TRBJ2-1	CASSFGLTGEDEQFF	TGTGCCAGCAGCTTTGGGTTGACTGGGGAGGATGAGCAGTTCTTC